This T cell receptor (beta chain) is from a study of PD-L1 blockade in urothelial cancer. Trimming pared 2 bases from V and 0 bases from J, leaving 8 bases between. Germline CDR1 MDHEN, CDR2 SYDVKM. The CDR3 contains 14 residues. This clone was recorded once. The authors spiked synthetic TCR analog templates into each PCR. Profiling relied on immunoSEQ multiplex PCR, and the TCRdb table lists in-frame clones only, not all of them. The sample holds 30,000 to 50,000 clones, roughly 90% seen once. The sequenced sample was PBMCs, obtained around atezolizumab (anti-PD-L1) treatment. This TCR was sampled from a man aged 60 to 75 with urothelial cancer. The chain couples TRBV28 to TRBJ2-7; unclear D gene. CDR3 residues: CASSLGLSSYEQYF. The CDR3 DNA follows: TGTGCCAGCAGTTTAGGGCTCAGCTCCTACGAGCAGTACTTC.